Following are 25 T cell receptor beta chains from one sample sequenced in a study of shared clonotypes between healthy human individuals. Generated by immunoSEQ multiplex PCR, the TCRdb table keeps only in-frame clones and is missing some. The data contain around 1 million clones, roughly 72% of them singletons. The sample consisted of memory CD4+ T cells sorted from blood. The subset denotes: CD45RA-negative fraction. These receptors all stem from a man aged 18 to 30 in good health.

This clone has only a few counts. Other DNA sequences in the sample encode the same CDR3. The chain uses TRBV20-1 and TRBJ2-7; D is undetermined. Trimming stripped 6 bases from V and 4 bases from J, with 7 bases between. In germline, CDR1 is DFQATT, CDR2 SNEGSKA (reference sequence). This CDR3 region has 10 residues. DNA of the CDR3: TGCAGTGCGTTAAATTACGAGCAGTACTTC. Protein: CSALNYEQYF.

The chain couples TRBV9 to TRBJ2-1; D is uncertain. CDR1 and CDR2 (germline): SGDLS, YYNGEE. The length of the CDR3 is 16 residues. Trimming cost V 3 bases and J 1 base, with 14 bases left between them. For the CDR3, the DNA is TGTGCCAGCAGCGAGGCGGTGGGTCGATCCTACAATGAGCAGTTCTTC. Protein: CASSEAVGRSYNEQFF.

The V and J genes are TRBV19 and TRBJ2-5; 8 positions agree with TRBD1. The CDR3 is made up of 14 amino acids. V lost 5 bases to trimming and J lost 4 bases; unmatched junction nucleotides: 6. Germline CDR1 reads LNHDA; CDR2 reads SQIVND (reference sequence). In DNA, the CDR3 is TGTGCCAGTAGTTTTCGGACAGGGACAGAGACCCAGTACTTC. Translating it yields CASSFRTGTETQYF.

V is TRBV4-1 and J is TRBJ2-2, with 13 bases matching TRBD2. The CDR3 has 16 amino acids. Trimming at V came to 4 bases and at J to 6 bases, leaving 5 bases not matched to a gene. Germline CDR1 is MGHRA and CDR2 is YSYEKL. DNA of the CDR3: TGCGCCAGCAGCCGTACTAGCGGGAGGGCCCCCGGGGAGCTGTTTTTT. Translated: CASSRTSGRAPGELFF.

The rearrangement links TRBV11-3 to TRBJ2-7; a possible D gene is TRBD1 (5 bases). The CDR3 spans 13 residues. Germline CDR1 reads SGHNT; CDR2 reads YENEEA. V was pared by 5 bases and J by 6 bases, with 14 bases between. In DNA form, the CDR3 reads TGTGCCAGCAGCCAGTCGGCAGGGATCGAGCAGTACTTC. Translating gives CASSQSAGIEQYF.

This chain links TRBV6-1 with TRBJ2-1, with D maybe TRBD1 (7 bases). The V and J ends lost 1 base and 10 bases respectively, with 17 bases between them. Germline V gene data show CDR1 as MNHNS and CDR2 as SASEGT. The CDR3 has 15 residues. CDR3 coding DNA: TGTGCCAGCAGTGAAGGTTCTCAGGGGGGTAGGGAGCAGTTCTTC. Translation gives CASSEGSQGGREQFF.

The rearrangement uses TRBV19 and TRBJ2-7, with D possibly TRBD2 on 6 matching bases. The CDR3 covers 14 residues. V was clipped by 4 bases and J by 3 bases, with 13 bases between them. CDR1 is LNHDA and CDR2 is SQIVND in the germline V gene (reference sequence). DNA of the CDR3: TGTGCCAGTAGTAGAGCACGGGGGATCTACGAGCAGTACTTC. Amino acid sequence: CASSRARGIYEQYF.

Note on this clone: The same CDR3 also results from other DNA sequences found in this sample. The CDR3 DNA sequence: TGTGCCAGTAGTATAGGAGGGACTTTAAACACTGAAGCTTTCTTT. The encoded protein is CASSIGGTLNTEAFF. The chain joins TRBV19 to TRBJ1-1; D might be TRBD1 (5 bases). The germline CDR1 and CDR2 sequences are LNHDA and SQIVND (reference sequence). This CDR3 has 15 residues. Trimming took 1 base from V and 2 from J, leaving 11 bases between them.

This chain uses TRBV27 with TRBJ2-7; 7 bases line up with TRBD2. The CDR3 spans 15 residues. The V gene end was trimmed by 5 bases and the J gene end by 7 bases; junction bases not matched to a gene: 14. Germline V gives CDR1 MNHEY, CDR2 SMNVEV (reference sequence). The CDR3 DNA is TGTGCCAGCAGTCCCCCCGGTTGGGGAGGGAGGGAGCAGTACTTC. Its protein is CASSPPGWGGREQYF.

The J gene is TRBJ2-7, the V gene TRBV7-3, with D possibly matching TRBD1 (6 bases). This CDR3 has 13 amino acids. CDR1 is SGHTA, CDR2 FQGTGA, per germline. Trimming took 0 bases from V and 5 from J, leaving 8 bases between them. The CDR3 bases are TGTGCCAGCAGCTTAACACAGGGTGACGAGCAGTACTTC. This encodes CASSLTQGDEQYF.

The chain carries TRBV6-5 and TRBJ2-1; tentative D call: TRBD2 (6 bases). This CDR3 comprises 14 residues. CDR1 is MNHEY and CDR2 is SVGAGI in the germline V gene. Trimming cost V 0 bases and J 8 bases, with 11 bases left between them. CDR3 sequence: CASSYSREADEQFF. The CDR3 DNA reads TGTGCCAGCAGTTACTCAAGGGAGGCCGATGAGCAGTTCTTC.

The CDR3 DNA sequence: TGTGCCAGCAGTTTGAATAGGGGTAACACCGGGGAGCTGTTTTTT. Residues: CASSLNRGNTGELFF. This rearrangement joins TRBV27 to TRBJ2-2; D is possibly TRBD1 (5 bases). Germline V gene lookup returns CDR1 MNHEY and CDR2 SMNVEV (reference sequence). The CDR3 has 15 amino acids. The ends were cut back, 3 bases at V and 2 bases at J, with 10 bases in the middle.

Remarks on this clone: This same CDR3 is encoded by further DNA sequences in the sample. The chain couples TRBV5-4 to TRBJ2-7, with D maybe TRBD2 (6 bases). Germline values: CDR1 SGHNT, CDR2 YYREEE (reference sequence). V was trimmed by 0 bases and J by 3 bases, leaving 7 bases between them. The CDR3 contains 13 residues. The CDR3 loop reads CASSLAGSYEQYF. CDR3 coding DNA: TGTGCCAGCAGCTTGGCCGGGAGCTACGAGCAGTACTTC.

This clone was seen more than once but under ten times. V usage is TRBV2 and J usage is TRBJ2-2; D is undetermined. Germline CDR1 reads SNHLY; CDR2 reads FYNNEI. The CDR3 contains 18 residues. Deletions cut 2 bases from V and 1 base from J, with 17 bases between. CDR3: CASSESVRLSLNTGELFF. CDR3 nucleotides: TGTGCCAGCAGTGAATCGGTCCGATTATCCCTGAACACCGGGGAGCTGTTTTTT.

CDR3 sequence (DNA): TGTGCCAGCAGCTTAGTAGCCCGAAGCGGGGCCTCCTACGAGCAGTACTTC. This codes for CASSLVARSGASYEQYF. The gene calls are TRBV7-9 and TRBJ2-7, with 7 bases lining up with TRBD2. The CDR3 spans 17 residues. The V gene end was trimmed by 1 base and the J gene end by 0 bases; junction bases not matched to a gene: 9. CDR1 SEHNR and CDR2 FQNEAQ come from the germline V gene (reference sequence). The variable domain in full, completed from reference TRBV7-9 and TRBJ2-7, reads DTGVSQNPRHKITKRGQNVTFRCDPISEHNRLYWYRQTLGQGPEFLTYFQNEAQLEKSRLLSDRFSAERPKGSFSTLEIQRTEQGDSAMYLCASSLVARSGASYEQYFGPGTRLTVT.

The rearrangement joins TRBV9 to TRBJ2-7, with a weak D call TRBD1 (7 bases). The CDR3 is 13 residues long. Germline V gives CDR1 SGDLS, CDR2 YYNGEE. The V and J ends lost 0 bases and 9 bases respectively, with 13 bases between them. The chain's CDR3 is CASSVVEQGGQYF. The CDR3 DNA is TGTGCCAGCAGCGTAGTAGAGCAGGGGGGGCAGTACTTC.

The chain is built from TRBV27 and TRBJ2-7; a weak D match, TRBD2 (6 bases). Per the germline V gene, CDR1 is MNHEY and CDR2 is SMNVEV (reference sequence). V was trimmed by 5 bases and J by 2 bases, leaving 13 bases between them. This CDR3 is built from 14 residues. CDR3: CASSPGRTTYEQYF. The CDR3 bases are TGTGCCAGCAGTCCGGGCAGGACTACCTACGAGCAGTACTTC.

V is TRBV19 and J is TRBJ2-6; 7 bases match TRBD1. V shed 3 bases and J 2 bases; nucleotides not matched to a gene: 1. Germline V CDR1 and CDR2: LNHDA, SQIVND (reference sequence). The CDR3 loop spans 15 amino acids. As DNA, the CDR3 is TGTGCCAGTAGTATCCAGGGGGCTGGGGCCAACGTCCTGACTTTC. Amino acids: CASSIQGAGANVLTF.

The V gene is TRBV28, the J gene TRBJ1-2; 7 bases are shared with TRBD1. J gave up 6 bases and V 5 bases, and 9 bases lay outside the gene matches. Germline CDR1 reads MDHEN; CDR2 reads SYDVKM. The CDR3 contains 14 residues. CDR3 nucleotides: TGTGCCAGCAGTCTGCCCGGACAGGTACATGGCTACACCTTC. Residues: CASSLPGQVHGYTF.

This clone was detected once. CDR3 bases: TGTGCCAGCAGATCCCGGGACCCCAATAATGAGCAGTTCTTC. Residues: CASRSRDPNNEQFF. The rearrangement joins TRBV9 to TRBJ2-1, with D perhaps being TRBD1 or TRBD2 (5 bases each). Germline assignment: CDR1 SGDLS and CDR2 YYNGEE. V lost 5 bases and J 7 bases, leaving 16 bases between the germline ends. The CDR3 consists of 14 residues.

The chain is built from TRBV7-8 and TRBJ2-7; TRBD2 agrees at 12 bases. The CDR3 spans 19 residues. The germline CDR1 and CDR2 sequences are SGHVS and FQNEAQ. Trimming took 1 base from V and 2 from J; bases not matched to a gene: 12. The CDR3 DNA sequence: TGTGCCAGCAGCTTAGTTTATAGTTCGACTAGCGGGAGTGCCTACGAGCAGTACTTC. It codes for CASSLVYSSTSGSAYEQYF.

Details on this clone: Compared with germline, one end of the junction differs, possibly owing to a read error. V is TRBV7-7 and J is TRBJ2-1; TRBD2 matches 8 bases. Per the germline V gene, CDR1 is SSHAT and CDR2 is FNYEAQ (reference sequence). The CDR3 has 12 residues. The CDR3 here is CASSPGGDEQFF. In DNA, the CDR3 is TGTGCTAGCAGCCCCGGGGGGGATGAGCAGTTCTTC.

The chain combines TRBV27 with TRBJ2-3; 8 bases map to TRBD2. CDR3 size: 20 residues. CDR1 is MNHEY, CDR2 SMNVEV, per germline (reference sequence). The ends lost 3 bases at V and 5 bases at J; junction bases unmatched: 22. The CDR3 protein is CASSLFPPNPRRGEGDTQYF. CDR3 nucleotides: TGTGCCAGCAGTTTGTTCCCACCTAACCCGAGGCGGGGGGAGGGAGATACGCAGTATTTT.

J is TRBJ2-7 and V is TRBV6-6, with 11 bases aligning to TRBD2. This CDR3 region has 15 residues. J lost 2 bases, V lost 6 bases, and 6 bases had no gene match. CDR1 is MNHNY, CDR2 SVGAGI, per germline (reference sequence). This chain's CDR3 is CASSLSSGGTYEQYF. CDR3 DNA: TGTGCCAGCAGCCTATCTAGCGGGGGGACCTACGAGCAGTACTTC.

The genes are TRBV19 and TRBJ2-5; perhaps TRBD1 as D (5 bases). The CDR3 sequence is 14 residues long. With 4 bases removed from V and 1 base from J, the gap between germline ends came to 10 bases. Germline assignment: CDR1 LNHDA and CDR2 SQIVND (reference sequence). CDR3 sequence (DNA): TGTGCCAGTAGTACTACAGGCCCCCAAGAGACCCAGTACTTC. Residues: CASSTTGPQETQYF.